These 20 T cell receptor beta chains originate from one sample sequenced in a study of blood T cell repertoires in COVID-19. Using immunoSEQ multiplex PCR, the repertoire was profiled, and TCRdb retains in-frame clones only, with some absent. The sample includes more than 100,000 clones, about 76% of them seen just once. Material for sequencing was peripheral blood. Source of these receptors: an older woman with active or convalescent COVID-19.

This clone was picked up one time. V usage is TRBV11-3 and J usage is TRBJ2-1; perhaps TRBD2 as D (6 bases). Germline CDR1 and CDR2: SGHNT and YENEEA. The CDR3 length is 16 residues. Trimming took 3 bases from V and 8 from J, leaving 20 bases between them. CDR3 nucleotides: TGTGCCAGCAGCTTGGGGATGGGACTTCTTGGCGATGAGCAGTTCTTC. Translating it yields CASSLGMGLLGDEQFF.

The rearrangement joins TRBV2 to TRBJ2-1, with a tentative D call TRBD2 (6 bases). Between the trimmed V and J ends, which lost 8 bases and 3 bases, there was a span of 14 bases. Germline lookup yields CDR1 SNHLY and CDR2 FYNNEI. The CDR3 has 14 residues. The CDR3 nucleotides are TGTGCCAGCTCCGTAGCGGAGGGCTACAATGAGCAGTTCTTC. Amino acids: CASSVAEGYNEQFF.

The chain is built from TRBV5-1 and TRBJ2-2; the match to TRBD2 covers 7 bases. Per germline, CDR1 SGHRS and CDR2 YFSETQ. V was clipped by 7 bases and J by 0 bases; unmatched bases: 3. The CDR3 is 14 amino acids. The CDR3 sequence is CASSLAANTGELFF. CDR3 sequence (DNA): TGCGCCAGCTCCCTAGCGGCGAACACCGGGGAGCTGTTTTTT.

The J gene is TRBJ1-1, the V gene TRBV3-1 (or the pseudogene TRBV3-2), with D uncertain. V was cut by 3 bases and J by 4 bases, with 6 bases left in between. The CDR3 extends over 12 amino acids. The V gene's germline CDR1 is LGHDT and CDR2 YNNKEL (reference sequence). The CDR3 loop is CASSQSVTEAFF. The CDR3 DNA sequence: TGTGCCAGCAGCCAGTCGGTCACTGAAGCTTTCTTT.

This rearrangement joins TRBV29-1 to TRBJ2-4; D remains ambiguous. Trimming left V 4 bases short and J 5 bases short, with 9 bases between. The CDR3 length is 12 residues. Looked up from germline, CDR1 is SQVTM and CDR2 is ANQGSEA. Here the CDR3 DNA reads TGCAGCGTTGTTTCCGGTCAAAACATTCAGTACTTC. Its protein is CSVVSGQNIQYF. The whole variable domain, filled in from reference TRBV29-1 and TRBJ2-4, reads SAVISQKPSRDICQRGTSLTIQCQVDSQVTMMFWYRQQPGQSLTLIATANQGSEATYESGFVIDKFPISRPNLTFSTLTVSNMSPEDSSIYLCSVVSGQNIQYFGAGTRLSVL.

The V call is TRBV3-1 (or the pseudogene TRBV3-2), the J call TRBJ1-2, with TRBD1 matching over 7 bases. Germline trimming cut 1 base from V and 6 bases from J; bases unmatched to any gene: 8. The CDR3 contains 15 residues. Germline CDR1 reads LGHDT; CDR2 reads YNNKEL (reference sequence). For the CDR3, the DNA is TGTGCCAGCAGCCAAGGACAGGGCTGGAGGGATGGCTACACCTTC. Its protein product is CASSQGQGWRDGYTF.

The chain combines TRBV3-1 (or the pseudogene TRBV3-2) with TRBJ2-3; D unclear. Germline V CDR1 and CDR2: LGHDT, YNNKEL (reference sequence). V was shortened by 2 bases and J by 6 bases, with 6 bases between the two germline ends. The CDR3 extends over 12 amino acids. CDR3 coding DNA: TGTGCCAGCAGCCAATTGTATGATACGCAGTATTTT. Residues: CASSQLYDTQYF.

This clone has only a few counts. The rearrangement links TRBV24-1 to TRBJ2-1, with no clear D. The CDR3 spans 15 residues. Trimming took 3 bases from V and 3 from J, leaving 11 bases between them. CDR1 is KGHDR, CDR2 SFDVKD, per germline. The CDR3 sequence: CATSDHRLNYNEQFF. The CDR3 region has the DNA TGTGCCACCAGTGATCATAGACTCAACTACAATGAGCAGTTCTTC.

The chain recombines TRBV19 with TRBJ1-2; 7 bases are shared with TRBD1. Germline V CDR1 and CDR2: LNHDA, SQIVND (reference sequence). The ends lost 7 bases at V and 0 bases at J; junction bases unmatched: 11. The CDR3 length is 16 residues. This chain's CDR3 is CASNRWTGQPNYGYTF. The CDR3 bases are TGTGCCAGTAATCGCTGGACGGGACAGCCTAACTATGGCTACACCTTC.

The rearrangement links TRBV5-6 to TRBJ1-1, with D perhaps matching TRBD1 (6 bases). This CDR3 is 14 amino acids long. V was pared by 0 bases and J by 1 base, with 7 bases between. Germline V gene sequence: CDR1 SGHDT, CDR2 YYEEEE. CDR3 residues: CASSLGRGNTEAFF. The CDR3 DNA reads TGTGCCAGCAGCTTGGGCAGGGGGAACACTGAAGCTTTCTTT.

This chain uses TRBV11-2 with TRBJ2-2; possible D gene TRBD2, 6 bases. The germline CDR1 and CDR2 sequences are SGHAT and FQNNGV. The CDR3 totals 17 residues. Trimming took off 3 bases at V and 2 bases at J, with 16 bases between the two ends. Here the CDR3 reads CASSLGRGYSNTGELFF. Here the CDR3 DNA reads TGTGCCAGCAGCTTGGGACGGGGGTACTCAAACACCGGGGAGCTGTTTTTT.

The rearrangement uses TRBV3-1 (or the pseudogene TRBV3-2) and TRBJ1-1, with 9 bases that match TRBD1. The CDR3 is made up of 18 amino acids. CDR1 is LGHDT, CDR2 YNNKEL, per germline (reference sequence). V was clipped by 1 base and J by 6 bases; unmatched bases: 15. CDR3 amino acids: CASSQGGSTGGSRAEAFF. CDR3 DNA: TGTGCCAGCAGCCAAGGCGGTTCGACAGGGGGATCGAGGGCTGAAGCTTTCTTT.

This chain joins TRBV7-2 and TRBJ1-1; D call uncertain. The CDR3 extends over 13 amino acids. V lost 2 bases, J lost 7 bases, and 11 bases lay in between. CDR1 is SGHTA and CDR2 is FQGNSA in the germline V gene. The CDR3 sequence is CASSLTGGSEAFF. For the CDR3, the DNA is TGTGCCAGCAGCTTAACCGGAGGGAGTGAAGCTTTCTTT.

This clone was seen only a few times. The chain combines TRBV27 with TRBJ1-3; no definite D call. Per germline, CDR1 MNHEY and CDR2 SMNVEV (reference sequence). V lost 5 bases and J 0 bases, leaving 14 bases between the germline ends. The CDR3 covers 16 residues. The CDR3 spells CASSPSTLGSGNTIYF. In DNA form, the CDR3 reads TGTGCCAGCAGTCCGTCGACACTCGGCTCTGGAAACACCATATATTTT.

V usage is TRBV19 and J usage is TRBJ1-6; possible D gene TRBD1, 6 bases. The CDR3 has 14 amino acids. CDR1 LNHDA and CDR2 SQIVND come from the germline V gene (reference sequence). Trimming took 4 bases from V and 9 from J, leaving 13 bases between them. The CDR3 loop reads CASSTTGLASPLHF. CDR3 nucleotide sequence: TGTGCCAGTAGTACCACAGGGTTAGCTTCACCCCTCCACTTT.

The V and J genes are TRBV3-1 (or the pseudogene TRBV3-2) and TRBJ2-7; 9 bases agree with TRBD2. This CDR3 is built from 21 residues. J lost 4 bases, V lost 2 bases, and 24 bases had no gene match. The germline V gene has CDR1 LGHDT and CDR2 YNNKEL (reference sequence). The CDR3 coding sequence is TGTGCCAGCAGCCAATTCGGTGCAGGTCCCTGGCGGGAGGGCCACCCGTACGAGCAGTACTTC. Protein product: CASSQFGAGPWREGHPYEQYF.

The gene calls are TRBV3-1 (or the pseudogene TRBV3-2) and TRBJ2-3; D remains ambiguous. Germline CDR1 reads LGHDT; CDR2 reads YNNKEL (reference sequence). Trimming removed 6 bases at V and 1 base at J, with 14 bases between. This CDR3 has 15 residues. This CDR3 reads CASRAGPLRTDTQYF. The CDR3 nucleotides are TGTGCCAGCAGAGCCGGTCCCCTTCGCACAGATACGCAGTATTTT.

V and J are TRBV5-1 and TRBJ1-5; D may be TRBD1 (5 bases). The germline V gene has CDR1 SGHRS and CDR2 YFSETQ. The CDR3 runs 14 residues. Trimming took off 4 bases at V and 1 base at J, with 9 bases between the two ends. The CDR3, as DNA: TGCGCCAGCAGCCCGGAGGGGAGCAATCAGCCCCAGCATTTT. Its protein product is CASSPEGSNQPQHF.

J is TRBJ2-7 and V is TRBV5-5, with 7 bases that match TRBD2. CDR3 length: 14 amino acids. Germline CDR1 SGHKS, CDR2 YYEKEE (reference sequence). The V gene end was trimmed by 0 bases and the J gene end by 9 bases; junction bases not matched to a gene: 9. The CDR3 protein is CASSLGGGEGRQYF. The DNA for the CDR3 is TGTGCCAGCAGCTTGGGAGGTGGGGAGGGTAGGCAGTACTTC.

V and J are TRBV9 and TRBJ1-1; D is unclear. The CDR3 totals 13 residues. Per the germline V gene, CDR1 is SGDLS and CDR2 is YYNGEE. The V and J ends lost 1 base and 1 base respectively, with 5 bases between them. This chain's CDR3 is CASSVTGNTEAFF. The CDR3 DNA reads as TGTGCCAGCAGCGTAACGGGGAACACTGAAGCTTTCTTT.